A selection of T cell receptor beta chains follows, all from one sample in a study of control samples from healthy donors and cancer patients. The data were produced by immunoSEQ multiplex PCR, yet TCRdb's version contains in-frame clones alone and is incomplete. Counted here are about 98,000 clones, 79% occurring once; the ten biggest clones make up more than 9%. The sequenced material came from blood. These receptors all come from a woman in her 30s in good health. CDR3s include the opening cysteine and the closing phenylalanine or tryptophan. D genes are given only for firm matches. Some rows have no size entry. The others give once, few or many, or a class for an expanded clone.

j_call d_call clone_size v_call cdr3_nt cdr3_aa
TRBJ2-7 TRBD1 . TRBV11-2 TGTGCCAGCAGCCATGACAGGGTAGGTGACGAGCAGTACTTC CASSHDRVGDEQYF
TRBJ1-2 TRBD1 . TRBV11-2 TGTGCCAGCAGCACCGACGGGACAGTCCATGGCTACACCTTC CASSTDGTVHGYTF
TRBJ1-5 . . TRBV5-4 TGTGCCAGCAGCTTGGACGGCAGCAATCAGCCCCAGCATTTT CASSLDGSNQPQHF
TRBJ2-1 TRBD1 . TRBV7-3 TGTGCCAGCAGCTTAACTTCCCAGGGGGCCGTGTTCTTC CASSLTSQGAVFF
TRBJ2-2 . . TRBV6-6 TGTGCCAGCGTTCCGGGGGGCATGAACACCGGGGAGCTGTTTTTT CASVPGGMNTGELFF
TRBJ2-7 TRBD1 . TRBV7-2 TGTGCCAGCCGTGGTTCCGGGACAGGGGCCAACGAGCAGTACTTC CASRGSGTGANEQYF
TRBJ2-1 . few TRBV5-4 TGTGCCAGCAGCGAGGGCTATAACGGTGAGCAGTTCTTC CASSEGYNGEQFF
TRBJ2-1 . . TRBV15 TGTGCCACCAGCAGCGGGACTCTCCCCAATGAGCAGTTCTTC CATSSGTLPNEQFF
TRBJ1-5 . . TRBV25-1 TGTGCCAGCAGTGAGTACAGGGCTCATCAGCCCCAGCATTTT CASSEYRAHQPQHF
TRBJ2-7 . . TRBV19 TGTGCCAGTAGCGATGTCACCCTCCATGAGGAGCAGTACTTC CASSDVTLHEEQYF
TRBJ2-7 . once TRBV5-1 TGCGCCAGCAGCTTATCAACAGGGTACGAGCAGTACTTC CASSLSTGYEQYF
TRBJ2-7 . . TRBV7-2 TGTGCCAGCAGCTTAGCTTTGGGTGAGCAGTACTTC CASSLALGEQYF
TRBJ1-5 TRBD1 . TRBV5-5 TGTGCCAGCAGCCCGGACCCAGGGGGCTATAGCAATCAGCCCCAGCATTTT CASSPDPGGYSNQPQHF
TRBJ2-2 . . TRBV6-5 TGTGCCAGCACCTGGGAGAACACCGGGGAGCTGTTTTTT CASTWENTGELFF
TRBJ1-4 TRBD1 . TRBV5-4 TGTGCCAGTAGCAGCTTGGGGCAGGGGGCGGCTAATGAAAAACTGTTTTTT CASSSLGQGAANEKLFF
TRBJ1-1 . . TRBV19 TGTGCCAGTAGTATTTCTGGGAACACTGAAGCTTTCTTT CASSISGNTEAFF
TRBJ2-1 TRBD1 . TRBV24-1 TGTGCCACCAGTGACGGACAGGGTAGGAATGAGCAGTTCTTC CATSDGQGRNEQFF
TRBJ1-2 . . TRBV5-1 TGCGCCAGCAGACCGAGTGAATCCGGGAGCAGCTACACCTTC CASRPSESGSSYTF
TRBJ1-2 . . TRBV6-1 TGTGCCAGCAGTGACGAGGATGGCTACACCTTC CASSDEDGYTF
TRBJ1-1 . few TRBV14 TGTGCCAGCAGCCAGATGAGGGACACTGAAGCTTTCTTT CASSQMRDTEAFF
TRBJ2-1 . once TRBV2 TGTGCCAGCAGTGAGGGGCTAGCGTTACCCAATGAGCAGTTCTTC CASSEGLALPNEQFF
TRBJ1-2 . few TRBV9 TGTGCCAGCAGCGTATTGGAGGGACCCGAGTATGGCTACACCTTC CASSVLEGPEYGYTF
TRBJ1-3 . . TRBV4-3 TGCGCCAGCAGCCAAGACCCAGGCTCTGGAAACACCATATATTTT CASSQDPGSGNTIYF
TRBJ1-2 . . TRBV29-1 TGCAGCGTCCCCAGCAGCCCGATAAACTATGGCTACACCTTC CSVPSSPINYGYTF
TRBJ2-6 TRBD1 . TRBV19 TGTGCCAGTAGCTTCTCCGGGACAGGGAGGATTGGGGCCAACGTCCTGACTTTC CASSFSGTGRIGANVLTF
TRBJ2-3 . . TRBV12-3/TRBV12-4 TGTGCCAGCAGTTTGAGACAGCCAGATACGCAGTATTTT CASSLRQPDTQYF
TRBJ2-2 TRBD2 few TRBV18 TGTGCCAGCTCACATGTAGCGGGGACGAACACCGGGGAGCTGTTTTTT CASSHVAGTNTGELFF
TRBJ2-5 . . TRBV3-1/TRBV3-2 TGTGCCAGCAGCCAAGCGGGGCGGGGCCAAGAGACCCAGTACTTC CASSQAGRGQETQYF
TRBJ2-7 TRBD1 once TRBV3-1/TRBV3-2 TGTGCCAGCAGCCAAGATCTACGGACAGGGTCGTTTCTTTACTTC CASSQDLRTGSFLYF
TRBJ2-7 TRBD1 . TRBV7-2 TGTGCCAGCAGCAGAGGGGACAGAACCTACGAGCAGTACTTC CASSRGDRTYEQYF
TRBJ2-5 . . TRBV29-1 TGCAGCGTTGAGCTAGGGCTCGGAGAGACCCAGTACTTC CSVELGLGETQYF
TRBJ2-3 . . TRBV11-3 TGTGCCAGCAGCTTAGGGGGAAGCACAGATACGCAGTATTTT CASSLGGSTDTQYF
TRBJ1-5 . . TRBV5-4 TGTGCCAGCAGCTTTCAGCAGGGTTTGGATCAGCCCCAGCATTTT CASSFQQGLDQPQHF
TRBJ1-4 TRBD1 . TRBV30 TGTGCCTGGAGTGCCGGGACAGCCTACACCGCTGAAAAACTGTTTTTT CAWSAGTAYTAEKLFF
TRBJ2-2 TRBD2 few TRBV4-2 TGTGCCAGCAGCCTGCTAGCGGGGGGGAACACCGGGGAGCTGTTTTTT CASSLLAGGNTGELFF
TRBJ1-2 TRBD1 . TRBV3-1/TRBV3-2 TGTGCCAGCAGCCCAGGGTCGGGACAGGGGGCTGCTAACTATGGCTACACCTTC CASSPGSGQGAANYGYTF
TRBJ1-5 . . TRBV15 TGTGCCACCAGCGAGGGCAATCAGCCCCAGCATTTT CATSEGNQPQHF
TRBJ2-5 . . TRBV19 TGTGCCAGTAGTGTGTCAGGGAGGGAGACCCAGTACTTC CASSVSGRETQYF